These 27 T cell receptor beta chains were sequenced from one sample in a study of blood T cell repertoires in COVID-19. Method: immunoSEQ multiplex PCR; TCRdb's copy keeps in-frame clones and lacks some. The table lists 200,000 to 250,000 clones, about four fifths of them singletons. The sample taken for sequencing was peripheral blood. These receptors were collected from a woman in her 50s with active or convalescent COVID-19.

This chain joins TRBV18 and TRBJ2-1, with 12 bases lining up with TRBD2. In germline, CDR1 is KGHSH, CDR2 LQKENI. V trimming: 3 bases; J trimming: 0 bases; junction bases outside the gene matches: 12. The CDR3 spans 20 residues. This CDR3 is CASSPRLGLAGQSSYNEQFF. CDR3 sequence (DNA): TGTGCCAGCTCACCCCGGCTAGGACTAGCGGGGCAGAGCTCCTACAATGAGCAGTTCTTC.

The J gene is TRBJ1-3, the V gene TRBV6-5; possibly TRBD1 for D (6 bases). This CDR3 is built from 15 residues. Trimming left V 4 bases short and J 4 bases short, with 14 bases between. CDR1 and CDR2 (germline): MNHEY, SVGAGI. The CDR3, as DNA: TGTGCCAGCAGTTCCCTGGACAGTTCCGGAAACACCATATATTTT. It translates to CASSSLDSSGNTIYF.

The V and J genes are TRBV5-6 and TRBJ1-1; D ambiguous. The CDR3 extends over 13 amino acids. V was trimmed by 1 base and J by 0 bases, leaving 4 bases between them. The germline gives CDR1 SGHDT, CDR2 YYEEEE. In DNA, the CDR3 is TGTGCCAGCAGCTTGCAGTTGAACACTGAAGCTTTCTTT. This sequence encodes CASSLQLNTEAFF.

The gene calls are TRBV11-2 and TRBJ1-2; TRBD1 matches at 8 bases. CDR1 and CDR2 (germline): SGHAT, FQNNGV. The ends lost 2 bases at V and 8 bases at J; junction bases unmatched: 7. The CDR3 is 14 amino acids. The CDR3 is CASSLSGGAGGYTF. Written as DNA, the CDR3 is TGTGCCAGCAGCTTATCAGGGGGCGCGGGGGGCTACACCTTC. The entire variable domain, with the rest obtained from reference TRBV11-2 and TRBJ1-2, is as follows: EAGVAQSPRYKIIEKRQSVAFWCNPISGHATLYWYQQILGQGPKLLIQFQNNGVVDDSQLPKDRFSAERLKGVDSTLKIQPAKLEDSAVYLCASSLSGGAGGYTFGSGTRLTVV.

V and J are TRBV5-6 and TRBJ2-6; no clear D. The germline CDR1 and CDR2 sequences are SGHDT and YYEEEE. Trimming cost V 0 bases and J 1 base, with 8 bases left between them. This CDR3 contains 16 residues. The CDR3 nucleotides read TGTGCCAGCAGCTTGGGGGTGAGGTCTGGGGCCAACGTCCTGACTTTC. Its translation is CASSLGVRSGANVLTF.

The chain employs TRBV19 and TRBJ1-2; no firm D call. The ends were cut back, 6 bases at V and 8 bases at J, with 13 bases in the middle. The CDR3 has 12 residues. Germline V CDR1 and CDR2: LNHDA, SQIVND (reference sequence). The CDR3 spells CASRTTPGGYTF. In DNA, the CDR3 is TGTGCCAGTAGGACTACACCCGGCGGCTACACCTTC.

This chain joins TRBV29-1 and TRBJ1-2; D gene ambiguous. The CDR3 spans 13 residues. CDR1 and CDR2 (germline): SQVTM, ANQGSEA. Trimming removed 3 bases at V and 4 bases at J, with 12 bases between. CDR3 DNA sequence: TGCAGCGTTGATGACGGGAGCGTCTATGGCTACACCTTC. Protein sequence: CSVDDGSVYGYTF.

This chain uses TRBV6-6 with TRBJ2-2; the match to TRBD2 covers 7 bases. Trimming took 6 bases from V and 1 from J; bases not matched to a gene: 2. CDR3 length: 14 residues. CDR1 and CDR2 (germline): MNHNY, SVGAGI (reference sequence). DNA for the CDR3: TGTGCCAGCAGGGCTAGCGGGAACACCGGGGAGCTGTTTTTT. This codes for CASRASGNTGELFF.

On this clone itself: This CDR3 is also generated by other DNA sequences in the sample. The chain links TRBV5-4 to TRBJ1-2, with a tentative D call TRBD1 (5 bases). The CDR3 totals 15 residues. V gave up 0 bases and J gave up 2 bases, with 11 bases separating them. The germline V gene encodes CDR1 SGHNT and CDR2 YYREEE (reference sequence). The CDR3 spells CASSLGQGYNYGYTF. For the CDR3, the DNA is TGTGCCAGCAGCTTGGGCCAGGGATACAACTATGGCTACACCTTC.

The V gene is TRBV6-1, the J gene TRBJ2-2; 8 nucleotides match TRBD1. There are 14 residues in the CDR3. J gave up 7 bases and V 2 bases, and 3 bases lay outside the gene matches. Germline loops: CDR1 MNHNS, CDR2 SASEGT. The CDR3 coding sequence is TGTGCCAGCAGTGAATACAGGGGGTTCGGGGAGCTGTTTTTT. Translating it yields CASSEYRGFGELFF.

This chain links TRBV6-5 with TRBJ2-7; 8 nucleotides match TRBD1. The trim removed 2 bases at V and 7 bases at J, leaving 7 bases unmatched. Per the germline V gene, CDR1 is MNHEY and CDR2 is SVGAGI. The CDR3 has 14 amino acids. CDR3 protein: CASSYVAGGAEQYF. The CDR3 nucleotides read TGTGCCAGCAGTTACGTGGCAGGGGGCGCGGAGCAGTACTTC.

This chain connects TRBV28 to TRBJ2-1; 7 nucleotides agree with TRBD2. Germline trimming cut 7 bases from V and 3 bases from J; bases unmatched to any gene: 12. The V gene's germline CDR1 is MDHEN and CDR2 SYDVKM. This CDR3 region has 16 residues. CDR3 sequence: CASTTRRRENYNEQFF. The CDR3 nucleotides are TGTGCCAGCACCACCCGGCGGCGGGAGAACTACAATGAGCAGTTCTTC.

J is TRBJ2-3 and V is TRBV7-9; TRBD1 matches at 7 bases. V dropped 5 bases and J dropped 5; count of bases not matched to a gene: 13. Germline values: CDR1 SEHNR, CDR2 FQNEAQ (reference sequence). The CDR3 has 16 residues. The CDR3 region is CASSPLGRGHRDTQYF. The CDR3 coding sequence is TGTGCCAGCAGCCCTTTAGGTAGGGGGCATAGAGATACGCAGTATTTT.

With respect to this clone: At one end, the junction sequence differs from germline, possibly due to a read error. The gene calls are TRBV18 and TRBJ2-1; a possible D gene is TRBD2 (5 bases). Germline values: CDR1 KGHSH, CDR2 LQKENI. The CDR3 extends over 12 amino acids. The CDR3 protein is CASSPPERGPVF. CDR3 nucleotides: TGTGCCAGCTCACCACCGGAAAGAGGGCCGGTCTTC.

The table lists this clone with a count of one. The chain couples TRBV6-5 to TRBJ1-6; 7 positions match TRBD1. Trimming cost V 8 bases and J 6 bases; bases outside gene matches: 10. The length of the CDR3 is 15 residues. Germline CDR1 is MNHEY and CDR2 is SVGAGI. The CDR3 loop reads CASSDRRGGNSPLHF. Written as DNA, the CDR3 is TGTGCCAGCTCGGACAGGCGTGGGGGTAATTCACCCCTCCACTTT.

The rearrangement joins TRBV5-6 to TRBJ1-5; TRBD1 might be the D (6 bases). This CDR3 is built from 14 residues. V lost 6 bases and J lost 2, with 12 bases in between. CDR1 SGHDT and CDR2 YYEEEE come from the germline V gene. In nucleotides, the CDR3 is TGTGCCAGCACATTACAGGGAGGCAATCAGCCCCAGCATTTT. It encodes CASTLQGGNQPQHF.

CDR3 coding DNA: TGTGCCAGCAGTCTAGCAGCGTCCTTTTTCAATGAAAAACTGTTTTTT. Its protein is CASSLAASFFNEKLFF. The chain recombines TRBV28 with TRBJ1-4; D remains unclear. The ends were cut back, 5 bases at V and 5 bases at J, with 18 bases in the middle. CDR1 and CDR2 from the germline V gene are MDHEN and SYDVKM. This CDR3 spans 16 amino acids.

With respect to this clone: The sample holds other DNA sequences that translate to the same CDR3. The chain is built from TRBV11-2 and TRBJ1-2; perhaps TRBD1 as D (6 bases). V lost 1 base, J lost 3 bases, and 12 bases lay in between. The CDR3 covers 15 residues. The V gene's germline CDR1 is SGHAT and CDR2 FQNNGV. In nucleotides, the CDR3 is TGTGCCAGCAGCTTAGGGACAGCCGACTACTATGGCTACACCTTC. This gives the protein CASSLGTADYYGYTF.

The chain joins TRBV5-4 to TRBJ1-2, with D unclear. V shed 5 bases and J shed 4 bases, with 18 bases lying between them. The CDR3 length is 15 residues. Germline V gene data show CDR1 as SGHNT and CDR2 as YYREEE (reference sequence). CDR3 sequence: CASSSTGPAGYGYTF. The CDR3 nucleotides read TGTGCCAGCAGTTCCACTGGACCTGCGGGCTATGGCTACACCTTC.

This chain joins TRBV2 and TRBJ2-3, with TRBD1 matching 9 bases. The germline CDR1 and CDR2 sequences are SNHLY and FYNNEI. J lost 3 bases, V lost 2 bases, and 3 bases had no gene match. This CDR3 is built from 15 residues. The CDR3 nucleotides are TGTGCCAGCAGTGAACGGGACAGGGAGACAGATACGCAGTATTTT. It codes for CASSERDRETDTQYF.

As concerns this clone: At one end the junction does not follow the germline gene, possibly because of a read error. The J gene is TRBJ1-2, the V gene TRBV6-5, with D tentatively TRBD1 (6 bases). Germline CDR1 is MNHEY and CDR2 is SVGAGI. This CDR3 has 13 amino acids. The CDR3 nucleotides read TGTGCCAGCAGTCCCGACAGGAATTATGGCTGGGCCTTC. Its translation: CASSPDRNYGWAF.

This sequence joins TRBV24-1 and TRBJ2-4; D not certain. Trimming shortened V by 4 bases and J by 3 bases, and 6 bases separated the two germline ends. The CDR3 is 13 residues long. Germline V CDR1 and CDR2: KGHDR, SFDVKD. CDR3 amino acids: CATSDPRKNIQYF. DNA for the CDR3: TGTGCCACCAGTGACCCCCGCAAAAACATTCAGTACTTC.

The CDR3 here is CASSLEEDPPQHF. CDR3 bases: TGTGCCAGCAGCTTAGAAGAGGATCCTCCCCAGCATTTT. The gene calls are TRBV7-9 and TRBJ1-5; D not resolved. The V end was cut by 1 base, the J end by 10 bases, with 11 bases between. The germline V gene has CDR1 SEHNR and CDR2 FQNEAQ (reference sequence). The CDR3 runs to 13 residues.

The CDR3: CASSEGSGQGGQPQHF. The CDR3 nucleotides are TGTGCCAGCAGTGAAGGTTCGGGACAGGGTGGACAGCCCCAGCATTTT. This chain links TRBV6-1 with TRBJ1-5; 9 bases align to TRBD1. Trimming cost V 1 base and J 7 bases; bases outside gene matches: 8. The germline V gene encodes CDR1 MNHNS and CDR2 SASEGT. The CDR3 spans 16 residues.

To note about this clone: The same CDR3 can be traced to other DNA sequences in this sample. V usage is TRBV5-4 and J usage is TRBJ1-1; D is perhaps TRBD1 (6 bases). Germline V gene lookup returns CDR1 SGHNT and CDR2 YYREEE (reference sequence). The CDR3 loop spans 14 amino acids. The V end lost 3 bases, the J end lost 0 bases, and 9 bases lay between the germline ends. The CDR3 DNA follows: TGTGCCAGCAGCTGGGGGCGGCTGAACACTGAAGCTTTCTTT. Amino acids: CASSWGRLNTEAFF.

The rearrangement joins TRBV5-1 to TRBJ2-1, with TRBD2 as a possible D gene (5 bases). V was cut by 6 bases and J by 6 bases, with 16 bases left in between. CDR3 size: 14 residues. Germline CDR1 reads SGHRS; CDR2 reads YFSETQ. CDR3 loop: CASTLSGLGNEQFF. For the CDR3, the DNA is TGCGCCAGCACGCTTTCAGGACTGGGCAATGAGCAGTTCTTC.

V and J are TRBV19 and TRBJ1-2; D not resolved. Trimming stripped 3 bases from V and 7 bases from J, with 18 bases between. This CDR3 comprises 15 residues. Germline V CDR1 and CDR2: LNHDA, SQIVND (reference sequence). Here the CDR3 reads CASSIPDWRGGGYTF. In DNA form, the CDR3 reads TGTGCCAGTAGTATCCCCGACTGGCGGGGAGGTGGCTACACCTTC.